The clone carrying this T cell receptor (beta chain) came up a few times. This record belongs to a study of T-cell memory formation after mild COVID-19. About the study: TCR clusters showed largely donor specificity.

V was shortened by 5 bases and J by 2 bases, with 14 bases between the two germline ends. This CDR3 contains 15 residues. Germline CDR1 SEHNR, CDR2 FQNEAQ (reference sequence). TCR alpha and TCR beta cDNA libraries carrying sample barcodes and UMIs were produced by 5'RACE using constant-segment primers. MiXCR, applied by TCRdb to the 5' RACE reads, yields one record per CDR3 protein. The sample consists of 250,000 to 300,000 distinct CDR3 sequences, around 16% of them appearing once. The clonotype comes from a young man who had mild COVID-19 (a few samples of this study predate the infection). Cell type and time point are not known. The specimen was PBMCs or a T cell subset sorted from them (not recorded which). The chain uses TRBV7-9 and TRBJ2-3; D uncertain. The CDR3 spells CASSPSAGYTDTQYF. The DNA for the CDR3 is TGTGCCAGCAGCCCCTCGGCAGGTTACACAGATACGCAGTATTTT. The whole variable domain, filled in from reference TRBV7-9 and TRBJ2-3, reads DTGVSQNPRHKITKRGQNVTFRCDPISEHNRLYWYRQTLGQGPEFLTYFQNEAQLEKSRLLSDRFSAERPKGSFSTLEIQRTEQGDSAMYLCASSPSAGYTDTQYFGPGTRLTVL.